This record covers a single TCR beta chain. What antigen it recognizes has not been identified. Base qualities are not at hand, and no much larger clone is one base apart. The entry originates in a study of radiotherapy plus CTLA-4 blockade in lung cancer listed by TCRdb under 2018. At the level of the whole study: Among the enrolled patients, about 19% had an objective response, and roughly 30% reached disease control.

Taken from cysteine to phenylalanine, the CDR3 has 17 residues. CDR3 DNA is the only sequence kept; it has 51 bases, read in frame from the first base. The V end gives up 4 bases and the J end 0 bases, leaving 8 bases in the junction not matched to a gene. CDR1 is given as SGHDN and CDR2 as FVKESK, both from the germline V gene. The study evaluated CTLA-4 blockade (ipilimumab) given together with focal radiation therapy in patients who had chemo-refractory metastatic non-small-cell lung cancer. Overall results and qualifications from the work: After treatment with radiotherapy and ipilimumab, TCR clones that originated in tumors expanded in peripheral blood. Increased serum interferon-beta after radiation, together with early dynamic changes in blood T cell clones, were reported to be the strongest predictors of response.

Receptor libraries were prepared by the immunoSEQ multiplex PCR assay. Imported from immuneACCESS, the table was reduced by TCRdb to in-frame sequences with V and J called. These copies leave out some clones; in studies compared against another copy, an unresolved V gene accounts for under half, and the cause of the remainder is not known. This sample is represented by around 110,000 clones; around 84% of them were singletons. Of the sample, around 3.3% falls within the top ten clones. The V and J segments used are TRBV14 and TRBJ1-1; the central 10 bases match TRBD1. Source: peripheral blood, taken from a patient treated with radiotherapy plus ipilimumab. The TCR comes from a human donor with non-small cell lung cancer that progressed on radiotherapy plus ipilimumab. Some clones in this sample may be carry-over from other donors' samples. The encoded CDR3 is CASSPTGGIGLNTEAFF. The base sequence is TGTGCCAGCAGCCCGACAGGGGGCATAGGGTTGAACACTGAAGCTTTCTTT.